The 18 T cell receptor beta chains presented below share a single source sample, sequenced in a study of T cell responses to AZD1222 COVID-19 vaccine (dated by TCRdb to the early 2020s). The protocol used for the library was the immunoSEQ multiplex PCR assay. TCRdb obtained this table from immuneACCESS and retained in-frame rearrangements with V and J assigned. These tables miss some clones; where compared with another copy, unresolved V genes account for less than half of the shortfall, and the remainder is unexplained. The sample profile shows approximately 140,000 clones; roughly 90% of them were found once. The ten top clones hold roughly 4% of the sample. The label giving this sample's time point can be read as: about 28 days (+/-7) after the second vaccine dose. The sample in question was peripheral blood, obtained 28 days after the second AZD1222 dose. The receptors originated from an adult who received the AZD1222 COVID-19 vaccine.

This clone was detected once. This chain connects TRBV23-1 to TRBJ2-1; D remains ambiguous. TRBV23-1 qualifies as an ORF whose function is uncertain. CDR3 length: 12 amino acids. The ends were cut back, 3 bases at V and 9 bases at J, with 9 bases in the middle. For the CDR3, the DNA is TGCGCCAGCAGTCACAGATGGAGTGAGCAGTTCTTC. Translated, it gives CASSHRWSEQFF.

J is TRBJ2-3 and V is TRBV11-2; D tentatively reads TRBD1 or TRBD2 (5 bases each). Trimming stripped 1 base from V and 2 bases from J, with 10 bases between. Germline CDR1 is SGHAT and CDR2 is FQNNGV. This CDR3 comprises 15 residues. CDR3 in DNA: TGTGCCAGCAGCTTAGCGGGACGGATCACAGATACGCAGTATTTT. Its protein product is CASSLAGRITDTQYF.

This chain links TRBV6-5 with TRBJ1-1; the D gene is possibly TRBD1 (6 bases). With 7 bases removed from V and 3 bases from J, the gap between germline ends came to 12 bases. Germline V gene sequence: CDR1 MNHEY, CDR2 SVGAGI. CDR3 length: 13 residues. The CDR3 coding sequence is TGTGCCAGCACTAGGGGGTATTACACTGAAGCTTTCTTT. This codes for CASTRGYYTEAFF.

The gene calls are TRBV27 and TRBJ1-2; D uncertain. The CDR3 is 14 residues long. The germline V gene encodes CDR1 MNHEY and CDR2 SMNVEV (reference sequence). V lost 3 bases and J 5 bases, leaving 13 bases between the germline ends. The CDR3 is CASSFTGSGYGYTF. As DNA, the CDR3 is TGTGCCAGCAGTTTTACGGGGAGTGGGTATGGCTACACCTTC.

The chain carries TRBV28 and TRBJ2-5; 7 bases line up with TRBD1. The CDR3 is 13 residues long. Germline V gene data show CDR1 as MDHEN and CDR2 as SYDVKM. Losses at the gene ends were 7 bases for V and 5 bases for J; bases not matched to a gene: 7. CDR3 sequence reads: CASKLQGTETQYF. For the CDR3, the DNA is TGTGCCAGCAAGCTACAGGGGACGGAGACCCAGTACTTC.

The chain is built from TRBV11-2 and TRBJ1-2; D remains unclear. The CDR3 length is 13 residues. Germline lookup yields CDR1 SGHAT and CDR2 FQNNGV. V was shortened by 4 bases and J by 4 bases, with 10 bases between the two germline ends. This CDR3 reads CASSSRTGYGYTF. The CDR3 nucleotides read TGTGCCAGCAGCTCCCGGACCGGCTATGGCTACACCTTC. The entire variable domain, with the rest obtained from reference TRBV11-2 and TRBJ1-2, is as follows: EAGVAQSPRYKIIEKRQSVAFWCNPISGHATLYWYQQILGQGPKLLIQFQNNGVVDDSQLPKDRFSAERLKGVDSTLKIQPAKLEDSAVYLCASSSRTGYGYTFGSGTRLTVV.

The CDR3 DNA is TGTGCCAGCAGCGGCGTGGGCTACGAGCAGTACTTC. Protein product: CASSGVGYEQYF. The chain joins TRBV28 to TRBJ2-7, with D uncertain. The germline V and J ends were trimmed by 6 bases and 3 bases, with 9 bases remaining between them. CDR1 is MDHEN, CDR2 SYDVKM, per germline. The CDR3 spans 12 residues.

The chain combines TRBV9 with TRBJ2-7; TRBD2 matches 14 bases. The V segment lost 3 bases and the J segment 3 bases; nucleotides outside the gene matches: 2. From germline, CDR1 is SGDLS and CDR2 YYNGEE. The CDR3 is 15 residues long. The CDR3 nucleotides read TGTGCCAGCAGCGCCGGGACTAGCGGGGGCTACGAGCAGTACTTC. Translated, it gives CASSAGTSGGYEQYF.

This clone was recorded only once. The chain employs TRBV6-5 and TRBJ2-2; a possible D gene is TRBD2 (6 bases). Per the germline V gene, CDR1 is MNHEY and CDR2 is SVGAGI. With 7 bases removed from V and 4 bases from J, the gap between germline ends came to 10 bases. The CDR3 has 13 residues. The CDR3 sequence: CASTRGSTGELFF. In nucleotides, the CDR3 is TGTGCCAGCACCCGGGGGAGCACCGGGGAGCTGTTTTTT.

J is TRBJ2-1 and V is TRBV9; D could derive from TRBD1 or TRBD2 (5 bases each). CDR1 SGDLS and CDR2 YYNGEE come from the germline V gene. Trimming cost V 0 bases and J 9 bases, with 10 bases left between them. The CDR3 spans 13 residues. CDR3 in DNA: TGTGCCAGCAGCGTAGTTGAGAGGGGTGAGCAGTTCTTC. This sequence encodes CASSVVERGEQFF.

This rearrangement joins TRBV9 to TRBJ2-2; TRBD1 might be the D (6 bases). The CDR3 sequence is 15 residues long. The V end was cut by 0 bases, the J end by 4 bases, with 10 bases between. The germline V gene has CDR1 SGDLS and CDR2 YYNGEE. Here the CDR3 reads CASSVVGTITGELFF. For the CDR3, the DNA is TGTGCCAGCAGCGTAGTTGGGACAATCACCGGGGAGCTGTTTTTT.

Note on this clone: No DNA is shown, since the ends of the CDR3 on it are uncertain; the CDR3 is the one TCRdb lists. The chain links TRBV27 to TRBJ2-1; no check of the table's D call, TRBD2, against the DNA was made. The CDR3 adds up to 13 amino acids, both ends counted. Germline lookup yields CDR1 MNHEY and CDR2 SMNVEV (reference sequence). The CDR3 protein is CASSTSGGQEQFF.

The chain joins TRBV25-1 to TRBJ1-5, with D unresolved. Trimming took off 4 bases at V and 4 bases at J, with 8 bases between the two ends. The CDR3 totals 13 residues. Germline V CDR1 and CDR2: MGHDK, SYGVNS. The CDR3 DNA is TGTGCCAGCAGTGGAGGGAAAAATCAGCCCCAGCATTTT. Amino acid sequence: CASSGGKNQPQHF.

This sequence joins TRBV4-3 and TRBJ1-2; D unresolved. The CDR3 spans 18 residues. Trimming pared 4 bases from V and 6 bases from J, leaving 27 bases between. Germline CDR1 is LGHNA and CDR2 is YSLEER. CDR3 sequence: CASSPEYAGGPPLNGYTF. The CDR3 DNA sequence: TGCGCCAGCAGCCCCGAGTACGCGGGTGGACCCCCTCTTAATGGCTACACCTTC.

The chain joins TRBV7-2 to TRBJ2-2; D perhaps matches TRBD1 (5 bases). CDR3 size: 17 residues. The V gene lost 5 bases and the J gene lost 3 bases, with 19 bases spanning the gap. The germline V gene has CDR1 SGHTA and CDR2 FQGNSA. The CDR3: CASSPFAAGSDTGELFF. CDR3 coding DNA: TGTGCCAGCAGCCCTTTCGCGGCAGGGTCGGACACCGGGGAGCTGTTTTTT.

The chain links TRBV9 to TRBJ2-4, with D tentatively TRBD1 (6 bases). V lost 3 bases to trimming and J lost 8 bases, with 18 bases between them. Germline CDR1 and CDR2: SGDLS and YYNGEE. This CDR3 contains 15 residues. The CDR3 sequence is CASSEGGSFGDIQYF. The CDR3 DNA is TGTGCCAGCAGCGAAGGGGGTTCCTTTGGGGACATTCAGTACTTC.

V usage is TRBV19 and J usage is TRBJ2-3, with 9 bases aligning to TRBD2. V shed 5 bases and J 4 bases; nucleotides not matched to a gene: 16. The CDR3 spans 18 residues. Germline CDR1 reads LNHDA; CDR2 reads SQIVND (reference sequence). CDR3 loop: CASSRASGTSRQADTQYF. DNA for the CDR3: TGTGCCAGTAGTCGGGCTAGCGGGACCTCGAGGCAGGCAGATACGCAGTATTTT.

The chain is built from TRBV29-1 and TRBJ2-3, with 12 bases fitting TRBD2. Germline values: CDR1 SQVTM, CDR2 ANQGSEA. The junction had 10 bases not matched to a gene; V was cut back by 7 bases and J by 2 bases. The CDR3 extends over 16 amino acids. The DNA for the CDR3 is TGCAGCGCCATTCTAGCGGGAGGGATGGTCACAGATACGCAGTATTTT. Translated, it gives CSAILAGGMVTDTQYF.